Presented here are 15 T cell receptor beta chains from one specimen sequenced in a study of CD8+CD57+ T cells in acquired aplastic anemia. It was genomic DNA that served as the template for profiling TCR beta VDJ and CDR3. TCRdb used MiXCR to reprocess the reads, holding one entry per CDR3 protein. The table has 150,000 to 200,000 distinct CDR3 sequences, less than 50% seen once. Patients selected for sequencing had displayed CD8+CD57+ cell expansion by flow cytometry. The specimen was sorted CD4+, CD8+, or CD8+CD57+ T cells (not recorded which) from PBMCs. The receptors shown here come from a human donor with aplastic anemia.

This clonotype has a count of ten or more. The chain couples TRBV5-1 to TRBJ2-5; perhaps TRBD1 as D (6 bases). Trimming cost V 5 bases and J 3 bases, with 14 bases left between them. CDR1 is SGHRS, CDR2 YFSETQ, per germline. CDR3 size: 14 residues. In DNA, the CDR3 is TGCGCCAGCAGACAGGGAGAGGCAAAAGAGACCCAGTACTTC. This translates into CASRQGEAKETQYF.

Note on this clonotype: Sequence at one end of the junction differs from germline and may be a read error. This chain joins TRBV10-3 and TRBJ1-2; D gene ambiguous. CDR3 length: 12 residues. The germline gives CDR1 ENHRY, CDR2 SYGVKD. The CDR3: CAIGRLNYDYTF. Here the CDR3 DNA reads TGTGCCATCGGGAGACTTAACTATGACTACACCTTC.

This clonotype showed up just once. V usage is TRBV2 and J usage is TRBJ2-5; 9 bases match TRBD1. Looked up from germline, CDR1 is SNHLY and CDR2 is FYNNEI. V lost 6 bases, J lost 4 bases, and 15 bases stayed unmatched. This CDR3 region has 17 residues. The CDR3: CASSPDRGVPDSETQYF. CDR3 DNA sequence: TGTGCCAGCAGCCCCGACAGGGGGGTTCCCGACTCAGAGACCCAGTACTTC.

The CDR3 sequence: CSARDYGGAFYEQYF. The DNA for the CDR3 is TGCAGTGCTAGAGATTACGGGGGGGCGTTTTACGAGCAGTACTTC. The chain has TRBV20-1 and TRBJ2-7, with 8 bases fitting TRBD2. The length of the CDR3 is 15 residues. The trim removed 0 bases at V and 4 bases at J, leaving 8 bases unmatched. Germline V gene lookup returns CDR1 DFQATT and CDR2 SNEGSKA (reference sequence).

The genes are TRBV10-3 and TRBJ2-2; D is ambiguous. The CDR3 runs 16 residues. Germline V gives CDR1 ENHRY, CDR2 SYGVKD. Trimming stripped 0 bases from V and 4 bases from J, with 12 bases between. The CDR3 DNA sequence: TGTGCCATCAGTGAGTCAACAGCCATTCTCACCGGGGAGCTGTTTTTT. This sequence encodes CAISESTAILTGELFF.

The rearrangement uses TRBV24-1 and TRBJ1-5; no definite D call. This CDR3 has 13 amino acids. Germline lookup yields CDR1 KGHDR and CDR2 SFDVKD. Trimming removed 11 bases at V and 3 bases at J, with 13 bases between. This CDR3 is CARRTGLNQPQHF. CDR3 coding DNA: TGTGCCAGGAGGACGGGCCTCAATCAGCCCCAGCATTTT.

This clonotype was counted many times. CDR3 sequence: CASSQGNSYNEQFF. CDR3 nucleotides: TGCGCCAGCAGCCAAGGGAACAGCTACAATGAGCAGTTCTTC. The rearrangement joins TRBV4-3 to TRBJ2-1; D is unclear. The CDR3 is 14 residues long. Germline CDR1 reads LGHNA; CDR2 reads YSLEER. The germline V and J ends were trimmed by 1 base and 3 bases, with 7 bases remaining between them.

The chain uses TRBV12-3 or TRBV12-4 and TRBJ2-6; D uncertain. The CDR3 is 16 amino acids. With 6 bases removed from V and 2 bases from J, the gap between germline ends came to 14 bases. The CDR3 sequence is CASSLSISTGANVLTF. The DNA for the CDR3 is TGTGCCAGCAGCCTAAGCATAAGTACTGGGGCCAACGTCCTGACTTTC.

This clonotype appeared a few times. The DNA of the CDR3 is TGTGCCAGCAGTTTTTCCCCGGGACTAGCAAGGCATGAGCAGTTCTTC. Translated, it gives CASSFSPGLARHEQFF. This chain links TRBV12-3 or TRBV12-4 with TRBJ2-1; 9 nucleotides align to TRBD2. Trimming cost V 3 bases and J 8 bases; bases outside gene matches: 11. This CDR3 has 16 residues.

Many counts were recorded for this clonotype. The CDR3 DNA follows: TGTGCCAGCACCCCGTTCGGGGGACAGACCCAGTACTTC. Its translation is CASTPFGGQTQYF. The chain recombines TRBV2 with TRBJ2-5, with D maybe TRBD2 (6 bases). Per germline, CDR1 SNHLY and CDR2 FYNNEI. V shed 7 bases and J shed 6 bases, with 15 bases lying between them. CDR3 length: 13 residues. The whole variable domain, remainder taken from reference TRBV2 and TRBJ2-5, is EPEVTQTPSHQVTQMGQEVILRCVPISNHLYFYWYRQILGQKVEFLVSFYNNEISEKSEIFDDQFSVERPDGSNFTLKIRSTKLEDSAMYFCASTPFGGQTQYFGPGTRLLVL.

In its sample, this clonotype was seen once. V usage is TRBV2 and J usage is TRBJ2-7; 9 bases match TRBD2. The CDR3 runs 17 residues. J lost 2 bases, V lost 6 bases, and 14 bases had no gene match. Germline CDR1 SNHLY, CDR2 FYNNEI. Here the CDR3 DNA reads TGTGCCAGCAGCTACTCGATCCAGCGGGGGGCAACCTACGAGCAGTACGTC. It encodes CASSYSIQRGATYEQYV.

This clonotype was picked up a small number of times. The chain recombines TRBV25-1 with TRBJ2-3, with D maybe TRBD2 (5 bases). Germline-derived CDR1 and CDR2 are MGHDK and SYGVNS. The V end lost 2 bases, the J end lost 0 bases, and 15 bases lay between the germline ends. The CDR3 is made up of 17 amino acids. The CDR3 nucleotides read TGTGCCAGCAGTGAAGACTCCTCAGCGGCTAGCACAGATACGCAGTATTTT. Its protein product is CASSEDSSAASTDTQYF.

CDR3 sequence reads: CSAPSPGGGEQYF. In nucleotides, the CDR3 is TGCAGTGCTCCGTCACCCGGAGGGGGCGAGCAGTACTTC. V is TRBV20-1 and J is TRBJ2-7; D assignment may be TRBD1 or TRBD2 (6 bases each). Germline V gene data show CDR1 as DFQATT and CDR2 as SNEGSKA (reference sequence). This CDR3 is built from 13 residues. The ends were cut back, 5 bases at V and 6 bases at J, with 17 bases in the middle.

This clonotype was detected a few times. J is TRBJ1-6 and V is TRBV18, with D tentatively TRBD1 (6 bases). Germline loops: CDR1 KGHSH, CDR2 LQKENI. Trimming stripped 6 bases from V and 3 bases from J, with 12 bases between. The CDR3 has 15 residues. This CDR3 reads CASSTMDSYNSPLHF. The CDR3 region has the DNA TGTGCCAGCTCGACAATGGACAGCTATAATTCACCCCTCCACTTT. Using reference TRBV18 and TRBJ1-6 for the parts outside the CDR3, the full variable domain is NAGVMQNPRHLVRRRGQEARLRCSPMKGHSHVYWYRQLPEEGLKFMVYLQKENIIDESGMPKERFSAEFPKEGPSILRIQQVVRGDSAAYFCASSTMDSYNSPLHFGNGTRLTVT.

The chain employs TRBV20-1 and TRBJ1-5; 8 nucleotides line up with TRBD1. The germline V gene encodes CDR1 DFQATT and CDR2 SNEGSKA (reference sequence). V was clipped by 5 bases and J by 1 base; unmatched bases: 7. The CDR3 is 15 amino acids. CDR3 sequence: CSAAQGAESNQPQHF. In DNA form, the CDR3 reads TGCAGTGCTGCTCAGGGGGCTGAAAGCAATCAGCCCCAGCATTTT.